This T cell receptor (beta chain) was obtained from a study of memory CD4+ T cells and cytomegalovirus serostatus. The CDR3 consists of 14 residues. CDR1 SGHDT and CDR2 YYEEEE come from the germline V gene. Trimming stripped 0 bases from V and 3 bases from J, with 9 bases between. To note about this clone: The target antigen is unknown.

Some clones are missing from TCRdb's copy, which holds only in-frame ones; the method was immunoSEQ multiplex PCR. The sample has some 73,000 clones; roughly 78% are singletons. The sort gate was single viable CD3+CD4+CD8-CD45RO+ cells for memory CD4+ T cells. Regarding the study as a whole: CD4+ memory repertoires contained about 40% of the roughly 160 reported CMV TCRbeta sequences.

The clonotype was recovered from an adult in good health and CMV-seropositive. The specimen was memory CD4+ T cells from blood. V and J are TRBV5-6 and TRBJ1-1; unclear D gene. The CDR3 DNA reads TGTGCCAGCAGCTTGGTCGGAGCGGACACTGAAGCTTTCTTT. As protein: CASSLVGADTEAFF.